The T cell receptor (beta chain) described here comes from a study of blood T cell repertoires in COVID-19. Study-wide background: Samples taken during acute and convalescent COVID-19 were collected in the United States, Italy and Spain. The cDNA or gDNA used as material had been derived from T cells, B-cell-depleted T cells, or PBMCs.

Germline CDR1 is SGHVS and CDR2 is FQNEAQ. The CDR3 is made up of 13 amino acids. V gave up 4 bases and J gave up 6 bases, with 12 bases separating them. Generated by immunoSEQ multiplex PCR, the TCRdb table keeps only in-frame clones and is missing some. Among 300,000 or so clones listed, approximately 90% were seen once. The receptor was derived from a woman in her thirties or forties with acute or convalescent COVID-19. Sequences were obtained from peripheral blood. V usage is TRBV7-8 and J usage is TRBJ1-2; D is unclear. CDR3 protein: CASSSPTLNGYTF. Here the CDR3 DNA reads TGTGCCAGCAGCTCTCCTACCCTAAATGGCTACACCTTC.